The source of this T cell receptor (beta chain) is a study of blood T cell repertoires in COVID-19 (TCRdb year 2020). At the level of the whole study: Collaborator samples came from the United States, Italy and Spain and covered acute and convalescent phases of COVID-19. The material from the prospective study consisted of cDNA or gDNA derived from T cells, B-cell-depleted T cells, or PBMCs. The dataset comprised deeply sampled blood TCRbeta repertoires from subjects exposed to, actively infected with, or recovered from COVID-19. The repertoires were made available in a free public database intended to serve as a resource for research on the immune response to SARS-CoV-2. The samples were drawn from two sources: the first 160 participants of the ongoing ImmuneRACE study, and 1,000 to 1,500 subjects contributed by 6 global collaborators. Sample metadata almost always included a de-identified subject ID, COVID-19 status, age in years and sex. Where available, HLA class I and class II types were taken from metadata supplied by the sample provider and were not determined by assay-based typing.

The research as a whole found: How much clinical and demographic metadata was included differed by source and by participant, and the metadata was provided uncurated.

With respect to this clone: Which antigen it targets is not known. No base-level quality is on record; no much larger clone is a single base apart.

Relative to germline, V is missing 0 bases and J is missing 4 bases, with 13 bases of the junction outside any gene match. Reading the germline V gene gives CDR1 MNHEY and CDR2 SVGEGT. CDR3 length: 18 amino acids, cysteine to phenylalanine. Kept here is only the CDR3 DNA, which spans 54 bases and is read in frame from base 1. Collaborating institutions collected whole blood in K2EDTA tubes following their own protocols. For TCRbeta analysis, collaborator samples were shipped as frozen whole blood, as isolated PBMCs, or as DNA extracted from either sample type. TCRbeta CDR3 regions were amplified from genomic DNA by means of the immunoSEQ Assay, a bias-controlled multiplex PCR. Under the source paper's analysis protocol: The number of nucleated cells in each sample was estimated by amplification of reference gene primers within the assay. Sequence reads were collapsed and filtered to measure the absolute abundance of every unique TCRbeta CDR3 rearrangement. For each sample, productive Simpson clonality was calculated by taking the square root of Simpson's diversity index across productive rearrangements. In TCRdb, the immuneACCESS table is reduced to in-frame sequences with V and J assigned. These tables do not hold every clone; where another copy was compared, an unresolved V gene accounts for under half, and the others remain unexplained. The D gene and trimming were derived from the DNA, and the V and J assignments and clone size from that table. Recorded for this sample are 100,000 to 120,000 clones; around 79% of them occurred a single time. Roughly 17% of the sample rests with the top ten.

The TCR originated in a woman older than 75 with active or convalescent COVID-19. The sequenced material came from peripheral blood. The chain employs TRBV6-2 or TRBV6-3 and TRBJ2-3, and 7 junction bases match TRBD2. Read as DNA, the sequence is TGTGCCAGCAGTTACTCGGCCTCGGGGCGGGAGAGGCCAGATACGCAGTATTTT. Translated, this gives CASSYSASGRERPDTQYF.